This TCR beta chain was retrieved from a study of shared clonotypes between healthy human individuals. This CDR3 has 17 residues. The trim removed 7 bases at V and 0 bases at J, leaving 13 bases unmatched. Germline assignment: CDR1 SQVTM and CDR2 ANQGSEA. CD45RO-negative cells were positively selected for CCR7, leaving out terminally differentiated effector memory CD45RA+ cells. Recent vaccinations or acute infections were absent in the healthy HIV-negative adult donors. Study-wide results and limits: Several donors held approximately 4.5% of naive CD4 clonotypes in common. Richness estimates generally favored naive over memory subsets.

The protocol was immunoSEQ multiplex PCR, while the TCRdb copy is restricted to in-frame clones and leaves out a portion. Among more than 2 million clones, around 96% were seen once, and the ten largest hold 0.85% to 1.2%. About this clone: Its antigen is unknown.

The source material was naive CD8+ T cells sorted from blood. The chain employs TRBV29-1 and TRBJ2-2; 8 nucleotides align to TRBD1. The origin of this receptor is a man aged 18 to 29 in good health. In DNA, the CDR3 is TGCAGCGGCGGTAGTACAGGGGGGATCGCGAACACCGGGGAGCTGTTTTTT. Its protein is CSGGSTGGIANTGELFF.